This T cell receptor beta chain was recorded in a study of shared clonotypes between healthy human individuals. Broader study findings: Approximately 5% of naive CD4 clonotypes were shared across four donors. Naive subsets generally exceeded memory subsets in estimated richness.

The CDR3 extends over 16 amino acids. V was cut by 7 bases and J by 6 bases, with 22 bases left in between. Germline CDR1 MGHRA, CDR2 YSYEKL. As defined, naive CD8 cells were CD45RO-negative and positively selected for CCR7, with terminally differentiated effector memory CD45RA+ cells excluded. The deep-level immunoSEQ assay was used. Replicate PCRs for sorted subsets used 200 ng DNA; this equaled about 30,000 T cell genomes. Generated by immunoSEQ multiplex PCR, the TCRdb table keeps only in-frame clones and is missing some. The sample records about 650,000 clones, over 95% being singletons. As regards this clone: Its cognate antigen is unknown.

The TCR comes from a woman in her twenties or thirties in good health. The sample taken for sequencing was naive CD8+ T cells sorted from blood. This chain uses TRBV4-1 with TRBJ1-5; perhaps TRBD1 as D (5 bases). The CDR3 spells CASTLSEGIVSQPQHF. The CDR3 region has the DNA TGCGCCAGCACCCTTTCGGAGGGGATCGTTAGTCAGCCCCAGCATTTT.